This T cell receptor (beta chain) was retrieved from a study of cytomegalovirus exposure and HLA in healthy donors (dated by TCRdb to the late 2010s). As for the study more broadly: An earlier analysis of about 530 of the donors reported about 300 Gb of sequence data and around 110 million unique TCR beta sequences obtained from about 200 million T cells. About 280 gigabases of sequencing data and around 88 million unique TCR sequences made up an early release that covered 500 to 700 HLA-typed donors. Among the 398 genotyped donors, approximately 82% belonged to the genetic ancestry cluster associated with self-reported Caucasian donors. The aim of the study was to test whether cataloging public T cell receptors could identify signatures of past pathogen exposure. The study profiled the T cell repertoires of hundreds of subjects by immunosequencing and related them to cytomegalovirus serostatus. A separate validation cohort of approximately 130 different subjects was used in addition to the 666-subject first cohort. To predict cytomegalovirus infection status, the study combined high-throughput TCR immunosequencing, statistical association of individual TCRs with disease status, and machine learning. In a later analysis, previously published TCR beta repertoires from fewer than 750 donors were re-analyzed and high-resolution HLA genotyping was added so that TCR occurrence patterns could be studied. Rather than using new phenotypic data, the later analysis identified candidate immune exposures from TCR beta sequences and from how often those sequences occurred across donors. To decide whether each TCR beta V gene segment behaved as functional or pseudogenic, an earlier analysis of some 600 of the donors relied on high-throughput TCR beta sequencing. Alongside the repertoire data, information on donor age, sex, ethnicity and CMV serostatus was compiled. In a later genetic analysis, genome-wide SNP genotypes for 398 of the 666 donors were used, and that subset was treated as a discovery cohort. Every repertoire in the discovery cohort had been generated on one and the same sequencing platform. HLA typing included class I and class II loci at four-digit resolution. Typing coverage differed by locus: A, B, C, DRB1 and DQB1 were typed in roughly 620-630 donors, DQA1 in around 500, DPA1 in some 600, and DPB1 in approximately 450. About 5 DR-DQ haplotypes were handled as single units for association and clustering, since linkage in the cohort was strong. Among about 400 genotyped donors of the cohort, an average of around 240,000 unique TCR beta nucleotide sequences was sequenced per donor, of which approximately 18% were non-productive.

As encoded in the germline V gene (reference sequence), CDR1 is SEHNR while CDR2 is FQNEAQ. From the cysteine up to the phenylalanine, the CDR3 has a length of 16 residues. Solely the CDR3 DNA is kept, with 48 bases framed from the first base. Here V drops 5 bases and J drops 6 bases, and the junction holds 13 bases not matched to any gene. This clone occurred a few times. Its antigen is still unknown. Nothing much larger sits one base from this clone, and base qualities are not available. Libraries came from the immunoSEQ multiplex PCR assay. The multiplex PCR relied on a mix of 60 forward primers for TCR Vbeta segments and 13 reverse primers for TCR Jbeta segments. A multiplex PCR assay on genomic DNA amplified the CDR3 region of rearranged TCR beta genes. Amplified TCR beta libraries were sequenced as 87-base-pair reads on the Illumina HiSeq System. As for the original processing: In a later analysis, around 80 million unique TCR beta chains were counted across the approximately 640 repertoires, and about 9.9 million of these chains were shared by at least two donors. Raw reads were error-corrected and collapsed into unique sequences by a nearest-neighbor algorithm in which closely related sequences were merged to remove PCR and sequencing errors. CDR3 sequences were aligned to IMGT reference sequences to assign V, D and J gene segments. For a sequence to be retained, a match of at least six nucleotides was required to both a V gene segment and a J gene segment. Rearrangements were classified as productive when the CDR3 lacked stop codons and remained in frame with V and J, and all other rearrangements were classified as non-productive. Following IMGT convention, CDR3 was defined as the stretch from the second conserved V-encoded cysteine up to the conserved J-encoded phenylalanine. In an earlier analysis of more than 550 of the donors, sequences lacking an unambiguous match to a single V gene segment were excluded. An earlier analysis of approximately 590 of the donors called V segments functional above 56.7% productive rearrangements and segregating when the between-donor standard deviation exceeded 5%. A statistical classification framework was built for diagnosing cytomegalovirus status from the catalog of TCR beta chain sequences. In a later analysis, TCR nucleotide sequences were compared against IMGT/GENE-DB human TR gene sequences so that V and J genes could be assigned. A later analysis assigned CDR3 sequences and most-parsimonious VDJ recombination scenarios with the TCRdist pipeline. In a later analysis, each TCR beta chain was defined by its CDR3 amino acid sequence together with its V-gene family, and reads lacking a unique V-gene family were excluded. In a later analysis, several hundred highly shared, low-generation-probability nucleotide sequences were removed to address suspected cross-contamination and a sequencing artifact. In a later analysis, a clonal expansion index was calculated for each public chain from normalized within-repertoire ranks of inferred template counts. A later analysis computed generation probabilities with a VDJ recombination model fitted to out-of-frame rearrangements, and checked the results against IGoR. A later analysis scored TCR-TCR, TCR-HLA and TCR-CMV co-occurrence with hypergeometric tests, applying a repertoire-size bias correction to TCR pairs. A later analysis estimated false discovery rates by permuting HLA or CMV assignments 20 times. In a later analysis, co-occurring TCRs were grouped using DBSCAN, and TCRdist sequence similarity was added for clustering within HLA-allele-positive subsets. For co-occurrence clustering, repertoires with fewer than 30,000 or more than 120,000 public chains were excluded, along with five repertoires with anomalous nucleotide sharing. This is the immuneACCESS table as TCRdb keeps it, with only in-frame sequences that have V and J called. A part of the clones is gone; compared with another copy, unresolved V genes explain less than half, and the rest is unexplained. V and J calls and clone size come straight from that table; D and trimming were deduced from the DNA. Counted in this sample were roughly 120,000 clones; around four fifths of them appeared once. The biggest ten clones account for around 4% of the sample.

General study outcomes and caveats: A later analysis found that TCR association rates varied across HLA loci, with DRB1 alleles showing the most associated TCRs and HLA-C alleles the fewest. Compared with equally common non-associated chains, HLA-associated TCR beta chains in a later analysis were more clonally expanded and had lower generation probabilities. Linkage disequilibrium might explain the correlated functional status among segregating V segments, but an unknown experimental factor could not be excluded. The 87-base-pair reads could not distinguish some IMGT-functional V segments, including TRBV6-2 and TRBV6-3, so those segments were excluded. The authors suggested that the approach could potentially be extended to other disease states and immunological phenotypes. In an earlier analysis of around 500 of the donors, most TCR beta V segments appeared in productive rearrangements about 90% or about 30% of the time, broadly matching IMGT annotations. In vitro tests confirmed that three of the cytomegalovirus-associated TCR beta chains recognize cytomegalovirus antigens. A later genetic analysis associated a missense DCLRE1C variant with V-gene and J-gene trimming of TCR beta chains, and an independent cohort replicated the association. The classifier was reported to diagnose cytomegalovirus status with high specificity and sensitivity in both the original cohort and the validation cohort. The cohort was sequenced for TCR beta chains only, and without alpha or paired-chain data the features that could be detected were limited. In a later analysis, several top co-occurrence clusters were reported to appear linked to parvovirus B19, influenza, CMV and Epstein-Barr virus. A further reported finding was that TCR beta sequences accurately predicted the HLA-A and HLA-B alleles for most subjects in the first cohort. Most TCR sequences were seen in very few donors, while some public TCRs were found in many individuals. Immune exposure information for the cohort was limited to CMV serostatus. The study gave a list of roughly 150 TCR beta chains associated with cytomegalovirus. A cluster of highly shared sequence variants was judged likely to be a technical artifact of the sequencing pipeline. Compared with the 666-donor mean, donors in an Asian-associated ancestry cluster had fewer N-insertions in productive TCRs, according to a later genetic analysis. The presence/absence analyses assumed that sequencing depth was roughly uniform across donors, and that assumption may not be true. Because some donors lacked HLA typing at each locus, the association tests relied only on the typed subset. In a later analysis, most CMV-associated TCR beta chains were found to appear HLA-restricted, with HLA associations seemingly driven largely by CMV exposure. Because counts were too low, roughly 18 rarely observed V segments, including chromosome 9 orphons, were left out of the earlier analysis of 587 of the donors. Assigning TCR associations to individual alleles was difficult when HLA alleles, especially DR and DQ, strongly co-occurred. A later analysis associated roughly 17,000 TCR beta sequences with specific HLA alleles at a false discovery rate of 0.05.

The cohort consisted of 666 healthy bone marrow donors. Cohort members were all nominally healthy when sampled, although unrecorded immune exposures were likely present. The donor tested CMV seronegative, placing the donor among the 350 or so seronegative members of the cohort. A peripheral blood sample was collected from each donor, and TCR beta sequencing was performed on peripheral blood mononuclear cells. The Qiagen DNeasy Blood Extraction Kit was used to extract genomic DNA from the blood cell samples. Sequencing was performed on PBMCs. The source of this sequence is a woman in her thirties or forties in good health and CMV-seronegative. The sequence joins TRBV7-9 to TRBJ2-3, and TRBD2 matches 8 of the central bases. The CDR3 sequence is CASSQVGGLELDTQYF. The sequenced DNA: TGTGCCAGCAGCCAAGTGGGGGGACTAGAATTGGATACGCAGTATTTT.